The clone carrying this TCR beta chain has a count of ten or more. The antigen is undetermined. J lost 7 bases, V lost 0 bases, and 17 bases had no gene match. Germline loops: CDR1 LGHNT, CDR2 FRNRAP. The CDR3 is 19 residues long. Amplification of TCR beta CDR3 regions was performed using RNA transcripts as template. The study used the HTBI primer set for a first-round RT-PCR of the TCR CDR3. TCRdb passed the multiplex PCR reads through MiXCR, listing each CDR3 protein once. This sample has roughly 500,000 distinct CDR3 sequences, with 11% to 15% found just once. The sample originates from a study of T cells in Graves' hyperthyroidism and ophthalmopathy. Study-wide results and limits: The blood repertoire included most of the expanded thyroid clonotypes above 0.001.

This sequence joins TRBV12-5 and TRBJ2-1, with 8 bases matching TRBD2. What was sequenced was blood. The TCR was taken from a woman aged 25 to 39 with Graves' hyperthyroidism that later progressed to Graves' ophthalmopathy. CDR3 nucleotides: TGTGCTAGTGGTTTGGTATACCCCCCCAGGGGCGGGGGGCCGAATGAGCAGTTCTTC. Protein sequence: CASGLVYPPRGGGPNEQFF.